This is a list of T cell receptor beta chains from one sample in a study of blood T cells in healthy people across ages. One entry per CDR3 protein, called by TCRdb with MiXCR from the 5' RACE reads. This sample has 1.5 million to 2 million distinct CDR3 sequences, with 40% to 55% found just once. Sequencing used blood. All receptors derive from a woman in her forties in good health. Both conserved end residues are part of each CDR3. D genes are given only for firm matches. The size entry is marked missing in some rows and otherwise reads once, few, many or a size class.

J,size,V,D,DNA,CDR3
TRBJ1-6,NA,TRBV20-1,NA,TGCAGTGCCCCGGAGGACCTTAATTCACCCCTCCACTTT,CSAPEDLNSPLHF
TRBJ2-7,once,TRBV20-1,NA,TGCAGTGCCCCAACCTTGTGGCACGACTACAATGAGCAGTACTTC,CSAPTLWHDYNEQYF
TRBJ1-5,few,TRBV27,TRBD1,TGTGCCAGCAGCTACAGGGGTGGCCAGCCCCAGCATTTT,CASSYRGGQPQHF
TRBJ1-2,few,TRBV4-3,TRBD1,TGCGCCAGCAGCCAACAGGGGGAGATCGGAAGTGGCTACACCTTC,CASSQQGEIGSGYTF
TRBJ2-5,few,TRBV12-3/TRBV12-4,TRBD2,TGTGCCAGCAGTTTATTGACTAGCGGAGCCCAAGAGACCCAGTACTTC,CASSLLTSGAQETQYF
TRBJ2-7,NA,TRBV27,TRBD1,TGTGCCAGCAGTCCCGGGACAGGGGGCCTCGACGAGCAGTACTTC,CASSPGTGGLDEQYF
TRBJ2-5,NA,TRBV9,NA,TGTGCCAGCAGCGTAGTCGCGGGATACCAAGAGACCCAGTACTTC,CASSVVAGYQETQYF
TRBJ2-3,few,TRBV4-3,NA,TGCGCCAGCAGCCAAGAGAAGTGGGGCACAGATACGCAGTATTTT,CASSQEKWGTDTQYF
TRBJ2-1,NA,TRBV7-2,TRBD1,TGTGCCAGCAGCGTTTCTCCACAGGGGTACAATGAGCAGTTCTTC,CASSVSPQGYNEQFF
TRBJ1-1,NA,TRBV4-3,NA,TGCGCCAGCAGCCAAGATAACCGGGAGAACACTGAAGCTTTCTTT,CASSQDNRENTEAFF
TRBJ1-5,few,TRBV27,NA,TGTGCCAGCAGCGTAGGGGGGCATCAGCCCCAGCATTTT,CASSVGGHQPQHF
TRBJ2-1,NA,TRBV5-5,TRBD2,TGTGCCAGCAGCTCCCTTAGCGGGGTTGGCAATGAGCAGTTCTTC,CASSSLSGVGNEQFF
TRBJ1-2,few,TRBV4-1,NA,TGCGCCAGCAGCCAAGGCGGGGGCGCGGAAGGCTACACCTTC,CASSQGGGAEGYTF
TRBJ1-4,once,TRBV5-1,TRBD1,TGCGCCAGCAGCTTATGGTCCGACAGGGGAAATGAAAAACTGTTTTTT,CASSLWSDRGNEKLFF
TRBJ2-7,NA,TRBV3-1,TRBD2,TGTGCCAGCAGCCGACGGGACGGGGGGGTTACCTACGAGCAGTACTTC,CASSRRDGGVTYEQYF
TRBJ2-3,NA,TRBV6-1,NA,TGTGCCAGCAGTGATATCCGGATCCGACGCACAGATACGCAGTATTTT,CASSDIRIRRTDTQYF
TRBJ2-7,NA,TRBV11-3,NA,TGTGCCAGCAGCTTGACACCTAGCTCCTACGAGCAGTACTTC,CASSLTPSSYEQYF
TRBJ2-5,few,TRBV4-1,TRBD1,TGCGCCAGCAGCCAAGATTGGACAGGGGGGGGCCAAGAGACCCAGTACTTC,CASSQDWTGGGQETQYF
TRBJ1-4,few,TRBV28,NA,TGTGCCAGCAGTCCCCCCGGGTCCAAAAATGAAAAACTGTTTTTT,CASSPPGSKNEKLFF
TRBJ1-1,few,TRBV27,NA,TGTGCCAGCAGTCCCACCCCGAACACTGAAGCTTTCTTT,CASSPTPNTEAFF
TRBJ2-1,many,TRBV4-3,TRBD2,TGCGCCAGCAGCCCCCGGCAACTAGCGGGAGCAGAGCAGTTCTTC,CASSPRQLAGAEQFF
TRBJ2-4,NA,TRBV5-1,NA,TGCGCCAGCAGCTCCAGGGGAATAGCCAAAAACATTCAGTACTTC,CASSSRGIAKNIQYF
TRBJ2-7,NA,TRBV3-1,NA,TGTGCCAGCAGCCAAGCGCGGCGGGACTACGAGCAGTACTTC,CASSQARRDYEQYF
TRBJ2-7,many,TRBV6-6,NA,TGTGCCAATGGCAACGAGCAGTACTTC,CANGNEQYF
TRBJ2-7,few,TRBV9,NA,TGTGCCAGCAGCGAGACACAGGGCCACGAGCAGTACTTC,CASSETQGHEQYF
TRBJ1-4,few,TRBV5-1,NA,TGCGCCAGCAGGAGGACAGATGAAAAACTGTTTTTT,CASRRTDEKLFF